The text below deals with one T cell receptor beta chain. The data are from a study of control samples from healthy donors and cancer patients. This table comes from immunoSEQ multiplex PCR, and its TCRdb copy is limited to in-frame clones, with some not included. The sample has about 150,000 clones, over 90% seen once. The CDR3 is 14 amino acids. CDR1 and CDR2 from the germline V gene are KGHSH and LQKENI. J was trimmed by 7 bases and V by 2 bases; bases with no gene match: 4. The sample taken for sequencing was blood. This chain links TRBV18 with TRBJ2-7; 11 nucleotides line up with TRBD1. The TCR originated in a man in his forties or fifties in good health. CDR3 in amino acids: CASSPGQGAGEQYF. CDR3 coding DNA: TGTGCCAGCTCACCAGGACAGGGGGCAGGGGAGCAGTACTTC.